This T cell receptor beta chain comes out of a study of response to subunit inactivated influenza vaccine. A remark on this clonotype: Its target is unknown.

Study-wide results and limits: Few new T cells, the authors suggested, are recruited by each seasonal influenza vaccination.

MiXCR, applied by TCRdb to the RT-PCR reads, yields one record per CDR3 protein. There are 710,000 or so distinct CDR3 sequences in the sample; 15% to 19% occur only once, and under 14% lies in the top ten. The clonotype was recovered from a man aged 45-60 years who received an inactivated influenza vaccine. Sequencing used PBMCs from blood, obtained 11 to 12 days after vaccination.

For the CDR3, the DNA is TGTGCCACCGGCAACAGGGGGCCTGGGGCCAACGTCCTGACTTTC. Translating gives CATGNRGPGANVLTF. This chain connects TRBV28 to TRBJ2-6, with 9 positions matching TRBD1. This CDR3 has 15 residues. Germline V gene data show CDR1 as MDHEN and CDR2 as SYDVKM. V trimming: 10 bases; J trimming: 2 bases; junction bases outside the gene matches: 6. The variable domain in full, completed from reference TRBV28 and TRBJ2-6, reads DVKVTQSSRYLVKRTGEKVFLECVQDMDHENMFWYRQDPGLGLRLIYFSYDVKMKEKGDIPEGYSVSREKKERFSLILESASTNQTSMYLCATGNRGPGANVLTFGAGSRLTVL.